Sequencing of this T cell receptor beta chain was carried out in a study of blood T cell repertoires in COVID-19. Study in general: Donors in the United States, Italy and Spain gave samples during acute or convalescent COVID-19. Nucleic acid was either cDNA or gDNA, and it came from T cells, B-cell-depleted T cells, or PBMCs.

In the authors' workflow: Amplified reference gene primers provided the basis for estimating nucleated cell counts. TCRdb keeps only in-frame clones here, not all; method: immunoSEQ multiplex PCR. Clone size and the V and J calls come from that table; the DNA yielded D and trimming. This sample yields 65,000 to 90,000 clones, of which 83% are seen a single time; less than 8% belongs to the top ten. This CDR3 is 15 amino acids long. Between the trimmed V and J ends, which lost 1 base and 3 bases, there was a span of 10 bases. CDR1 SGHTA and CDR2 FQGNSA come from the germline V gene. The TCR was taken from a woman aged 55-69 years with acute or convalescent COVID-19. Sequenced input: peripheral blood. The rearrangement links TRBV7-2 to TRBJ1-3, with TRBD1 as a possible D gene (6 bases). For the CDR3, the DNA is TGTGCCAGCAGCTTAGGCGGGGGGCTTGGAAACACCATATATTTT. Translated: CASSLGGGLGNTIYF.